Detailed here is one T cell receptor (beta chain). CDR3 length: 11 residues. CDR1 KGHSH and CDR2 LQKENI come from the germline V gene. V gave up 5 bases and J gave up 6 bases, with 8 bases separating them. Data came from immunoSEQ multiplex PCR; TCRdb stores just in-frame clones and leaves some out. The table records around 190,000 clones, around three quarters of them present only once. The data were taken from a study of blood T cell repertoires in COVID-19. Study overall: Whether acute or convalescent, the COVID-19 samples came from the United States, Italy and Spain. In each case, the material was cDNA or gDNA derived from T cells, B-cell-depleted T cells, or PBMCs.

Participant age was 18 to 89 years, and participants resided in approximately 24 US areas. Assignments of participants to cohorts depended upon their own reported clinical history. The sequenced material came from PBMCs or T cells enriched from blood (not recorded which). This sequence was found in a woman between 45 and 65 years old with acute COVID-19. The rearrangement joins TRBV18 to TRBJ2-7; TRBD2 might be the D (5 bases). The CDR3 here is CASSLGGEQYV. In DNA form, the CDR3 reads TGTGCCAGCTCATTAGGAGGCGAGCAGTACGTC.